This TCR beta chain was recorded in a study of T cell repertoires in cytomegalovirus infection. Study details: Public TCR beta signature analysis indicated the presence of both CMV infection and matching HLA type. Study-wide findings and caveats: Dominating the ex vivo response were HLA-C-restricted CMV-specific TCR beta clonotypes. Summed frequency of public TCR beta families distinguished CMV carriers with the relevant HLA.

With respect to this clonotype: Its antigen is not identified.

TCRdb called the reads again in MiXCR, with one record for every CDR3 protein. The table lists about 46,000 distinct CDR3 sequences, 20% of them singletons. Sequencing was carried out using PBMCs, sequenced either directly or after in vitro stimulation (not recorded which). This TCR was recovered from a human donor in good health (CMV status not recorded). Some clones in this sample may be carry-over from other donors' samples.

The CDR3: CASKRGGRGVTGELFF. CDR3 coding DNA: TGCGCCAGCAAGAGGGGCGGCAGGGGAGTCACCGGGGAGCTGTTTTTT. The chain is built from TRBV23-1 and TRBJ2-2; D may be TRBD1 (6 bases). TRBV23-1 is an ORF for which the function is uncertain. The CDR3 consists of 16 residues. The V end lost 7 bases, the J end lost 4 bases, and 19 bases lay between the germline ends.